One and the same sample provided the 31 T cell receptor beta chains below, sequenced in a study of blood T cells in healthy people across ages. Together with a sample-barcoded 5' primer, a J-beta primer mix was included in a second PCR lasting about 6 to 11 cycles. MiXCR was run by TCRdb on the 5' RACE reads, yielding one entry per CDR3 protein. The data show some 900,000 distinct CDR3 sequences, more than 25% seen once. The sample comprised blood. The origin of the receptors is a woman of 80 years or more in good health.

This clonotype appeared many times. The genes are TRBV5-4 and TRBJ2-1, with TRBD1 as a possible D gene (5 bases). The CDR3 is 13 residues long. CDR1 and CDR2 (germline): SGHNT, YYREEE (reference sequence). Trimming shortened V by 4 bases and J by 10 bases, and 15 bases separated the two germline ends. The CDR3 nucleotides read TGTGCCAGCAGCAATTCAGGGTCATCGGAGCAGTTCTTC. Its translation is CASSNSGSSEQFF.

V is TRBV20-1 and J is TRBJ1-1; D remains ambiguous. CDR1 is DFQATT and CDR2 is SNEGSKA in the germline V gene (reference sequence). This CDR3 spans 13 amino acids. CDR3 sequence: CSAIRTGNTEAFF. In DNA, the CDR3 is TGCAGCGCCATAAGGACGGGAAACACTGAAGCTTTCTTT.

This clonotype was counted between two and nine times. The chain recombines TRBV10-3 with TRBJ1-1; the D gene is possibly TRBD1 (5 bases). In germline, CDR1 is ENHRY, CDR2 SYGVKD. This CDR3 region has 14 residues. CDR3 amino acids: CATRGDRMNTEAFF. In nucleotides, the CDR3 is TGTGCGACGAGAGGGGATAGAATGAACACTGAAGCTTTCTTT.

This clonotype was seen repeatedly, ten times or more. V usage is TRBV7-9 and J usage is TRBJ2-2; 7 bases align to TRBD1. Germline V CDR1 and CDR2: SEHNR, FQNEAQ (reference sequence). V trimming: 5 bases; J trimming: 1 base; junction bases outside the gene matches: 4. This CDR3 is 15 amino acids long. CDR3 residues: CASSRGQVNTGELFF. The CDR3, as DNA: TGTGCCAGCAGCCGTGGACAGGTGAACACCGGGGAGCTGTTTTTT.

This clonotype was seen ten or more times. The chain links TRBV20-1 to TRBJ1-2; 10 bases are a match to TRBD1. Germline V gives CDR1 DFQATT, CDR2 SNEGSKA (reference sequence). CDR3 size: 14 residues. The J segment lost 7 bases and the V segment lost 6 bases, leaving 11 bases of the junction unmatched. CDR3 sequence: CSATGTGAEGGYTF. The CDR3 DNA reads as TGCAGTGCAACCGGGACAGGGGCGGAAGGTGGCTACACCTTC.

This clonotype was counted at least ten times. The chain employs TRBV7-9 and TRBJ2-5, with 8 bases fitting TRBD2. The CDR3 has 17 amino acids. With 2 bases clipped from V and 4 bases from J, the junction kept 12 bases outside the gene matches. Germline CDR1 is SEHNR and CDR2 is FQNEAQ (reference sequence). The CDR3, as DNA: TGTGCCAGCAGCTTAAGCGGGAGACTAGAGCTGGCAGAGACCCAGTACTTC. Encoded protein: CASSLSGRLELAETQYF.

This clonotype was recorded a few times. This chain connects TRBV18 to TRBJ2-6, with D tentatively TRBD2 (5 bases). Deletions cut 3 bases from V and 0 bases from J, with 9 bases between. Looked up from germline, CDR1 is KGHSH and CDR2 is LQKENI. The CDR3 spans 16 residues. CDR3 nucleotides: TGTGCCAGCTCACCTAGCGCCTCCTCTGGGGCCAACGTCCTGACTTTC. It translates to CASSPSASSGANVLTF.

This clonotype came up a few times. It may be a read error: a sequence one base away is much more abundant. V gene TRBV7-2 combines with J gene TRBJ2-7; D remains unclear. Germline CDR1 SGHTA, CDR2 FQGNSA. The CDR3 extends over 16 amino acids. The ends were cut back, 3 bases at V and 0 bases at J, with 15 bases in the middle. The CDR3 protein is CASSFGRSFSSYEQYF. In DNA, the CDR3 is TGTGCCAGCAGCTTCGGCAGGAGCTTCAGCTCCTACGAGCAGTACTTC.

This clonotype was observed a handful of times. This clone may be a read error of a much larger clone one base away. V usage is TRBV11-2 and J usage is TRBJ2-3, with TRBD1 as a possible D gene (5 bases). This CDR3 comprises 19 residues. Germline lookup yields CDR1 SGHAT and CDR2 FQNNGV. The CDR3 DNA reads TGTGCCAGCAGCTTAGGACAGAGGAGCTTTAAAGGGTTCACAGATACGCGGTATTTT. This sequence encodes CASSLGQRSFKGFTDTRYF.

The rearrangement joins TRBV7-3 to TRBJ2-3, with 8 bases identical to TRBD2. V was clipped by 8 bases and J by 1 base; unmatched bases: 11. The CDR3 contains 16 residues. Germline V CDR1 and CDR2: SGHTA, FQGTGA. Written as DNA, the CDR3 is TGTGCCAGCGCTAGGGGAAATAGCGGGGGCACAGATACGCAGTATTTT. It codes for CASARGNSGGTDTQYF.

This clonotype was counted many times. This chain's CDR3 is CAISESWRGYEQYF. The CDR3, as DNA: TGTGCCATCAGTGAGTCGTGGCGGGGTTACGAGCAGTACTTC. The chain carries TRBV10-3 and TRBJ2-7; TRBD2 is a possible D gene (6 bases). Germline CDR1 reads ENHRY; CDR2 reads SYGVKD. Trimming removed 0 bases at V and 4 bases at J, with 10 bases between. This CDR3 comprises 14 residues.

This clonotype was seen a few times. V gene TRBV28 combines with J gene TRBJ1-2; the D is unclear. The CDR3 runs to 14 residues. V lost 3 bases, J lost 2 bases, and 10 bases lay in between. The germline gives CDR1 MDHEN, CDR2 SYDVKM. This CDR3 is CASSFVSQNYGYTF. The CDR3 nucleotides read TGTGCCAGCAGTTTTGTCAGCCAGAACTATGGCTACACCTTC.

This clonotype has just a few counts. The V and J genes are TRBV4-3 and TRBJ1-5; D gene uncertain. With 2 bases removed from V and 1 base from J, the gap between germline ends came to 9 bases. The CDR3 totals 15 residues. CDR1 is LGHNA and CDR2 is YSLEER in the germline V gene. The CDR3 spells CASSQSRGSNQPQHF. CDR3 nucleotide sequence: TGCGCCAGCAGCCAATCCCGCGGGAGCAATCAGCCCCAGCATTTT.

In this sample, this clonotype turned up a few times. One junction end does not reproduce the germline sequence, and a read error may be involved. This chain connects TRBV15 to TRBJ1-1; TRBD1 is a possible D gene (5 bases). The germline V gene encodes CDR1 LNHNV and CDR2 YYDKDF (reference sequence). CDR3 length equals 13 residues. The chain's CDR3 is CAASIQGDTEAFF. CDR3 DNA: TGTGCCGCCAGCATCCAAGGGGACACTGAAGCTTTCTTT.

This clonotype occurred once. The chain combines TRBV12-3 or TRBV12-4 with TRBJ2-3; D unclear. Trimming cost V 5 bases and J 2 bases, with 14 bases left between them. The CDR3 is made up of 15 amino acids. Here the CDR3 DNA reads TGTGCCAGCAGTCTCAGGTTACCCAACACAGATACGCAGTATTTT. Encoded protein: CASSLRLPNTDTQYF.

This clonotype came up many times. V and J are TRBV5-1 and TRBJ2-3, with D tentatively TRBD1 (5 bases). The CDR3 has 15 amino acids. CDR1 and CDR2 from the germline V gene are SGHRS and YFSETQ. The V end lost 2 bases, the J end lost 0 bases, and 10 bases lay between the germline ends. CDR3 nucleotide sequence: TGCGCCAGCAGCTTTTACAGGAGCAGCACAGATACGCAGTATTTT. Protein sequence: CASSFYRSSTDTQYF.

This clonotype was seen at least ten times. The chain links TRBV6-2 or TRBV6-3 to TRBJ2-7; tentative D call: TRBD2 (6 bases). The CDR3 runs 15 residues. CDR1 is MNHEY and CDR2 is SVGEGT in the germline V gene. The ends were cut back, 0 bases at V and 4 bases at J, with 13 bases in the middle. CDR3 sequence: CASSYSGGLAYEQYF. The CDR3 bases are TGTGCCAGCAGTTACTCCGGGGGACTGGCGTACGAGCAGTACTTC.

This clonotype was seen just once. This could be a read error, since a much larger clone is one nucleotide away. The chain couples TRBV14 to TRBJ2-1; D is ambiguous. In germline, CDR1 is SGHDN, CDR2 FVKESK. The CDR3 extends over 15 amino acids. Written as DNA, the CDR3 is TGTGTCAGCAGCCCTAAATATCGTTGGGACAATGAGCAGTTCTTC. Its protein product is CVSSPKYRWDNEQFF.

This clonotype was seen at least ten times. The chain is built from TRBV7-2 and TRBJ2-4; TRBD1 is a possible D gene (5 bases). With 2 bases removed from V and 1 base from J, the gap between germline ends came to 21 bases. This CDR3 comprises 19 residues. Per the germline V gene, CDR1 is SGHTA and CDR2 is FQGNSA. This chain's CDR3 is CASSLLGMWQGSAKNIQYF. The CDR3 coding sequence is TGTGCCAGCAGCTTATTGGGGATGTGGCAGGGAAGTGCCAAAAACATTCAGTACTTC.

The V gene is TRBV6-2 or TRBV6-3, the J gene TRBJ2-7; tentative D call: TRBD2 (5 bases). Germline V gives CDR1 MNHEY, CDR2 SVGEGT. This CDR3 contains 13 residues. Trimming took off 2 bases at V and 4 bases at J, with 9 bases between the two ends. CDR3 residues: CASSYPTRYEQYF. The CDR3 DNA sequence: TGTGCCAGCAGTTACCCAACTAGGTACGAGCAGTACTTC.

The V and J genes are TRBV11-3 and TRBJ2-5; tentatively, D is TRBD2 (5 bases). Germline V gives CDR1 SGHNT, CDR2 YENEEA. Trimming shortened V by 2 bases and J by 11 bases, and 15 bases separated the two germline ends. The CDR3 sequence is 13 residues long. The CDR3, as DNA: TGTGCCAGCAGCTTACGTGATGCGGGTGAGCAGTACTTC. Amino acid sequence: CASSLRDAGEQYF.

Worth noting for this clonotype: Just one base apart from a much larger clone, this may be a read error. The J gene is TRBJ2-1, the V gene TRBV2; 10 nucleotides match TRBD1. The CDR3 loop spans 14 amino acids. The J segment lost 6 bases and the V segment lost 7 bases, leaving 6 bases of the junction unmatched. The germline V gene encodes CDR1 SNHLY and CDR2 FYNNEI. DNA of the CDR3: TGTGCCAGCAAGGACGACAGGGGGCGCAATGAGCAGTTCTTC. Translating it yields CASKDDRGRNEQFF.

There are a few counts of this clonotype. The chain combines TRBV5-6 with TRBJ2-5; a possible D gene is TRBD1 (6 bases). V was shortened by 2 bases and J by 3 bases, with 14 bases between the two germline ends. CDR3 length: 15 residues. Germline CDR1 reads SGHDT; CDR2 reads YYEEEE. This chain's CDR3 is CASSFYGTTKETQYF. The CDR3, as DNA: TGTGCCAGCAGCTTCTACGGGACAACCAAAGAGACCCAGTACTTC.

This clonotype showed up many times. The chain combines TRBV7-2 with TRBJ1-2; no reliable D call. This CDR3 contains 12 residues. Germline V lookup: CDR1 SGHTA, CDR2 FQGNSA. V was pared by 2 bases and J by 4 bases, with 5 bases between. The CDR3 coding sequence is TGTGCCAGCAGCTTACAGCCCTATGGCTACACCTTC. It encodes CASSLQPYGYTF.

Ten or more counts support this clonotype. This chain links TRBV5-4 with TRBJ2-7, with 9 bases identical to TRBD1. Germline lookup yields CDR1 SGHNT and CDR2 YYREEE (reference sequence). CDR3 size: 15 residues. V lost 4 bases, J lost 3 bases, and 8 bases stayed unmatched. The CDR3 loop is CASSRGTGFYYEQYF. Here the CDR3 DNA reads TGTGCCAGCAGCCGCGGGACAGGGTTTTACTACGAGCAGTACTTC.

Worth noting for this clonotype: This sequence may be a read error, since a much larger clone differs from it by one base. The chain carries TRBV29-1 and TRBJ2-7, with D perhaps TRBD1 (6 bases). Germline CDR1 and CDR2: SQVTM and ANQGSEA. The germline V and J ends were trimmed by 2 bases and 12 bases, with 20 bases remaining between them. The CDR3 length is 13 residues. The CDR3 spells CSVESVTGSTRYF. Here the CDR3 DNA reads TGCAGCGTTGAATCGGTGACAGGTTCGACCCGGTACTTC.

About this clonotype: A much larger clone sits a single nucleotide away, making a read error possible. V gene TRBV18 combines with J gene TRBJ2-5, with 8 bases lining up with TRBD1. The CDR3 consists of 14 residues. Germline V gene lookup returns CDR1 KGHSH and CDR2 LQKENI. The CDR3: CASLLSQGANEQCF. The CDR3 region has the DNA TGTGCCAGCCTCCTCTCGCAGGGGGCTAACGAGCAGTGCTTC.

Turning to this clonotype: Its ends do not fully match the called genes, so a read error is possible. The chain couples TRBV7-2 to TRBJ1-2; TRBD1 might be the D (5 bases). CDR1 SGHTA and CDR2 FQGNSA come from the germline V gene. There are 13 residues in the CDR3. This CDR3 is CAGSGQGRYGYTF. The CDR3 region has the DNA TGTGCCGGCAGCGGGCAGGGAAGATATGGCTACACCTTC.

This clonotype was observed many times. The J gene is TRBJ2-3, the V gene TRBV28; TRBD2 agrees at 11 bases. Germline V gene lookup returns CDR1 MDHEN and CDR2 SYDVKM. V trimming: 4 bases; J trimming: 4 bases; junction bases outside the gene matches: 13. There are 18 residues in the CDR3. The CDR3 DNA sequence: TGTGCCAGCAGTTCGATTAGCGGGGGGGTTAGTCTCGCAGATACGCAGTATTTT. Translated, it gives CASSSISGGVSLADTQYF. Looking up the rest from reference TRBV28 and TRBJ2-3 gives the full variable domain: DVKVTQSSRYLVKRTGEKVFLECVQDMDHENMFWYRQDPGLGLRLIYFSYDVKMKEKGDIPEGYSVSREKKERFSLILESASTNQTSMYLCASSSISGGVSLADTQYFGPGTRLTVL.

This clonotype came up many times. This chain links TRBV9 with TRBJ2-1; 9 bases agree with TRBD2. Trimming cost V 0 bases and J 2 bases; bases outside gene matches: 3. This CDR3 has 16 residues. Germline CDR1 is SGDLS and CDR2 is YYNGEE. The CDR3: CASSVGASGAYNEQFF. The CDR3 DNA is TGTGCCAGCAGCGTAGGGGCTAGCGGGGCCTACAATGAGCAGTTCTTC. Full variable domain (rest looked up from reference TRBV9 and TRBJ2-1): DSGVTQTPKHLITATGQRVTLRCSPRSGDLSVYWYQQSLDQGLQFLIQYYNGEERAKGNILERFSAQQFPDLHSELNLSSLELGDSALYFCASSVGASGAYNEQFFGPGTRLTVL.

The chain uses TRBV3-1 and TRBJ1-2; 8 bases map to TRBD1. The ends lost 3 bases at V and 7 bases at J; junction bases unmatched: 7. Germline V gene sequence: CDR1 LGHDT, CDR2 YNNKEL (reference sequence). This CDR3 has 14 amino acids. The DNA for the CDR3 is TGTGCCAGCAGCCAGGTCAGGGGGCTTTCTGGCTACACCTTC. Its translation is CASSQVRGLSGYTF.